Detailed here is one T cell receptor (beta chain). This entry comes from a study of blood T cell repertoires in COVID-19. Study summary: Samples of COVID-19 (acute and convalescent) were obtained from the United States, Italy and Spain. The analysed material was cDNA or gDNA that came from T cells, B-cell-depleted T cells, or PBMCs.

Authors' analysis steps: Reference gene primer amplification gave estimated nucleated cell counts. Profiled with immunoSEQ multiplex PCR; TCRdb holds only in-frame clones, not every one. For V, J and clone size, that table is used; D and trimming come from the DNA. This table has approximately 94,000 clones, about 80% appearing once. The CDR3 length is 14 residues. V was shortened by 2 bases and J by 2 bases, with 7 bases between the two germline ends. CDR1 is SGHTA, CDR2 FQGTGA, per germline. The chain carries TRBV7-3 and TRBJ2-1; D unresolved. The origin of this receptor is an older man with active or convalescent COVID-19. Sequenced sample: peripheral blood. CDR3 amino acids: CASSLGQTYNEQFF. The DNA of the CDR3 is TGTGCCAGCAGCTTAGGGCAAACCTACAATGAGCAGTTCTTC.